This TCR beta chain came from a study of shared clonotypes between healthy human individuals. The count of this clone is one. Data came from immunoSEQ multiplex PCR; TCRdb stores just in-frame clones and leaves some out. The data show nearly 500,000 clones, around 78% seen once. This CDR3 has 13 amino acids. J lost 0 bases, V lost 10 bases, and 3 bases had no gene match. Per the germline V gene, CDR1 is ENHRY and CDR2 is SYGVKD. The sequence came from a woman in her 40s in good health. Some clones in this sample may be carry-over from other donors' samples. Sequencing was done on a sample of PBMCs. This chain connects TRBV10-3 to TRBJ1-5; 7 nucleotides line up with TRBD1. CDR3 nucleotides: TGTGCCACCGGACAGGATAGCAATCAGCCCCAGCATTTT. Its protein is CATGQDSNQPQHF.